This T cell receptor (beta chain) came from a study of shared clonotypes between healthy human individuals. The method was immunoSEQ multiplex PCR; TCRdb's version includes in-frame clones alone and lacks a portion of them. The data hold roughly 2.4 million clones, with approximately 94% observed a single time. The CDR3 is 12 amino acids. Germline V gives CDR1 SSHAT, CDR2 FNYEAQ (reference sequence). Regarding this clone: The junction departs from the called germline gene at one end, perhaps through a read error.

Specimen: naive CD4+ T cells sorted from blood. Specified subset: CD45RA+ positively selected. The receptor was isolated from a man between 18 and 29 years old in good health. This chain links TRBV7-7 with TRBJ2-7; perhaps TRBD2 as D (6 bases). CDR3: CASSLTGERLYF. CDR3 nucleotides: TGTGCTAGCAGCTTAACGGGGGAGCGGTTGTACTTC.